Shown below are 18 T cell receptor beta chains from a single sample sequenced in a study of shared clonotypes between healthy human individuals (dated by TCRdb to about 2020). Library creation used the immunoSEQ multiplex PCR assay. The table was pulled from immuneACCESS by TCRdb, which kept in-frame rearrangements only. Such tables lose some clones; where checked, under half of the loss comes from unresolved V genes, and the rest has no known cause. Recorded for this sample are about half a million clones; 65% to 80% of them occurred a single time. Clones ranked in the top ten supply 9.5% to 15% of the sample. The source material was PBMCs. These receptors were taken from a woman between 40 and 55 years old in good health. Some clones in this sample may be carry-over from other donors' samples.

The J gene is TRBJ2-3, the V gene TRBV2, with 9 bases fitting TRBD1. V shed 6 bases, J shed 3 bases, and the junction held 7 bases outside the gene matches. Germline V gene data show CDR1 as SNHLY and CDR2 as FYNNEI. The CDR3 sequence is 15 residues long. The CDR3 DNA follows: TGTGCCAGCAGCGCCGGGACAGGGCCGACAGATACGCAGTATTTT. Translated, it gives CASSAGTGPTDTQYF.

V gene TRBV27 combines with J gene TRBJ2-7, with 10 bases fitting TRBD1. Losses at the gene ends were 7 bases for V and 0 bases for J; bases not matched to a gene: 6. This CDR3 has 15 residues. CDR1 and CDR2 (germline): MNHEY, SMNVEV (reference sequence). CDR3 nucleotide sequence: TGTGCCAGCAACTCCCGGACAGGGGGCTCCTACGAGCAGTACTTC. This translates into CASNSRTGGSYEQYF.

J is TRBJ1-5 and V is TRBV2; D unclear. Trimming removed 6 bases at V and 6 bases at J, with 15 bases between. Germline CDR1 reads SNHLY; CDR2 reads FYNNEI. This CDR3 contains 14 residues. CDR3: CASSIGVPRQPQHF. The CDR3 bases are TGTGCCAGCAGCATTGGAGTTCCCCGTCAGCCCCAGCATTTT.

The chain joins TRBV5-1 to TRBJ1-2; TRBD1 might be the D (6 bases). This CDR3 contains 13 residues. The germline V gene encodes CDR1 SGHRS and CDR2 YFSETQ. V was trimmed by 3 bases and J by 6 bases, leaving 12 bases between them. The CDR3 protein is CASSSAGADGYTF. The CDR3 DNA sequence: TGCGCCAGCAGCTCGGCGGGGGCGGATGGCTACACCTTC.

This chain connects TRBV5-4 to TRBJ2-5; 7 positions match TRBD2. V shed 0 bases, J shed 2 bases, and the junction held 13 bases outside the gene matches. Germline CDR1 SGHNT, CDR2 YYREEE (reference sequence). CDR3 length: 18 amino acids. The CDR3 sequence is CASSLDLRRAAGQETQYF. In nucleotides, the CDR3 is TGTGCCAGCAGCTTGGACCTAAGGAGGGCAGCGGGGCAAGAGACCCAGTACTTC.

The gene calls are TRBV5-1 and TRBJ2-5; 11 bases fit TRBD2. The V gene's germline CDR1 is SGHRS and CDR2 YFSETQ. The CDR3 runs 15 residues. Trimming removed 4 bases from V and 4 bases from J; junction bases left unmatched: 6. This CDR3 reads CASSPSTSGAETQYF. CDR3 coding DNA: TGCGCCAGCAGCCCCTCGACTAGCGGGGCAGAGACCCAGTACTTC.

V and J are TRBV19 and TRBJ2-1; 8 positions match TRBD1. Germline V gene sequence: CDR1 LNHDA, CDR2 SQIVND (reference sequence). Trimming at V came to 7 bases and at J to 5 bases, leaving 7 bases not matched to a gene. The CDR3 spans 14 residues. DNA for the CDR3: TGTGCCAGTACTCTGGGACAGGAAAACAATGAGCAGTTCTTC. Its protein product is CASTLGQENNEQFF.

The chain combines TRBV6-1 with TRBJ1-5, with D hard to call. CDR1 is MNHNS and CDR2 is SASEGT in the germline V gene. CDR3 length: 13 residues. V lost 6 bases, J lost 7 bases, and 13 bases lay in between. For the CDR3, the DNA is TGTGCCAGCAGGGCCGGATATGTCCAGCCCCAGCATTTT. This sequence encodes CASRAGYVQPQHF.

For this clone: A much larger clone lies a single base off, so this may be a read error. Other DNA sequences of this sample code for an identical CDR3. This rearrangement joins TRBV28 to TRBJ1-4; tentative D call: TRBD1 (6 bases). The germline V and J ends were trimmed by 4 bases and 0 bases, with 6 bases remaining between them. The CDR3 is 14 residues long. Germline CDR1 is MDHEN and CDR2 is SYDVKM. The CDR3 loop reads CASSSGATNEKLFF. Written as DNA, the CDR3 is TGTGCCAGCAGTTCAGGGGCAACTAATGAAAAACTGTTTTTT.

The V gene is TRBV9, the J gene TRBJ2-2; tentative D call: TRBD1 (6 bases). V was pared by 6 bases and J by 3 bases, with 12 bases between. This CDR3 contains 14 residues. The germline V gene has CDR1 SGDLS and CDR2 YYNGEE. The CDR3 reads CASTRGGDTGELFF. The CDR3, as DNA: TGTGCCAGCACCAGGGGTGGGGACACCGGGGAGCTGTTTTTT.

This sequence joins TRBV28 and TRBJ1-3, with D possibly TRBD1 on 6 matching bases. The germline V gene has CDR1 MDHEN and CDR2 SYDVKM. Trimming took off 4 bases at V and 0 bases at J, with 13 bases between the two ends. This CDR3 has 16 amino acids. In DNA form, the CDR3 reads TGTGCCAGCAGTTCGCTCGACAGGCACTCTGGAAACACCATATATTTT. Translated, it gives CASSSLDRHSGNTIYF. Full variable domain (rest looked up from reference TRBV28 and TRBJ1-3): DVKVTQSSRYLVKRTGEKVFLECVQDMDHENMFWYRQDPGLGLRLIYFSYDVKMKEKGDIPEGYSVSREKKERFSLILESASTNQTSMYLCASSSLDRHSGNTIYFGEGSWLTVV.

With regard to this clone: Since a much larger clone is just one base distant, this may be a read error. In DNA, the CDR3 is TGTGCCAGCAGCACCTACAATGAGCAGTTCTTC. Translated: CASSTYNEQFF. The chain is built from TRBV7-9 and TRBJ2-1; D is ambiguous. V lost 5 bases and J 2 bases, leaving 1 base between the germline ends. The CDR3 totals 11 residues. CDR1 and CDR2 from the germline V gene are SEHNR and FQNEAQ (reference sequence).

The gene calls are TRBV10-3 and TRBJ1-5; possibly TRBD1 for D (5 bases). V was clipped by 9 bases and J by 5 bases, with 14 bases between them. Germline V gene lookup returns CDR1 ENHRY and CDR2 SYGVKD. The length of the CDR3 is 13 residues. Written as DNA, the CDR3 is TGTGCCATTCAGGGACGAGGAGATCAGCCCCAGCATTTT. Its translation is CAIQGRGDQPQHF.

The rearrangement links TRBV5-1 to TRBJ2-1; 10 nucleotides align to TRBD2. J lost 3 bases, V lost 3 bases, and 3 bases had no gene match. The CDR3 extends over 15 amino acids. Germline CDR1 and CDR2: SGHRS and YFSETQ. Here the CDR3 reads CASSSGLADYNEQFF. Written as DNA, the CDR3 is TGCGCCAGCAGCTCCGGACTAGCGGACTACAATGAGCAGTTCTTC.

CDR3 residues: CASSLVQGLAEGNEQFF. CDR3 in DNA: TGCGCCAGCAGCTTGGTCCAAGGACTAGCGGAGGGCAATGAGCAGTTCTTC. The chain couples TRBV5-1 to TRBJ2-1; 10 positions match TRBD2. The J segment lost 6 bases and the V segment lost 0 bases, leaving 9 bases of the junction unmatched. Germline V gives CDR1 SGHRS, CDR2 YFSETQ. The length of the CDR3 is 17 residues.

V usage is TRBV19 and J usage is TRBJ1-2; D remains unclear. The germline V and J ends were trimmed by 3 bases and 2 bases, with 10 bases remaining between them. Germline V gene sequence: CDR1 LNHDA, CDR2 SQIVND (reference sequence). There are 14 residues in the CDR3. The chain's CDR3 is CASSILDWNYGYTF. The CDR3 coding sequence is TGTGCCAGTAGTATCCTTGACTGGAACTATGGCTACACCTTC.

The V gene is TRBV5-1, the J gene TRBJ2-7; D uncertain. The germline V gene encodes CDR1 SGHRS and CDR2 YFSETQ. CDR3 size: 14 residues. Trimming removed 2 bases at V and 4 bases at J, with 13 bases between. The CDR3 spells CASSFIPQAYEQYF. CDR3 nucleotides: TGCGCCAGCAGCTTCATCCCCCAGGCGTACGAGCAGTACTTC.

V gene TRBV28 combines with J gene TRBJ2-5; the D call may be TRBD1 or TRBD2 (5 bases each). In germline, CDR1 is MDHEN, CDR2 SYDVKM. Trimming took off 4 bases at V and 4 bases at J, with 13 bases between the two ends. The length of the CDR3 is 14 residues. The CDR3 loop is CASSSGPRRETQYF. The CDR3 DNA reads TGTGCCAGCAGTTCGGGGCCGAGAAGAGAGACCCAGTACTTC.